This T cell receptor beta chain was identified during a study of Graves' ophthalmopathy and Graves' hyperthyroidism. Background on the study: At the time of initial diagnosis and before any treatment, peripheral blood was collected.

Physicians reached a diagnosis by relying on clinical symptoms, serum thyroxine, TRAb, thyroid ultrasound and orbital computed tomography. CDR3 length: 16 amino acids. CDR1 SGHRS and CDR2 YFSETQ come from the germline V gene. V lost 0 bases to trimming and J lost 6 bases, with 19 bases between them. This clonotype occurred many times. Beta-chain TCR CDR3 regions were amplified from RNA transcripts. RT-PCR in the first round used HTBI primers; a second-round multiplex PCR followed. TCRdb reprocessed the multiplex PCR reads via MiXCR and lists one record per CDR3 protein. The sample lists a few hundred thousand distinct CDR3 sequences, about a sixth occurring once.

The receptor was isolated from an adult woman with stable Graves' hyperthyroidism. The J gene is TRBJ2-7, the V gene TRBV5-1; a weak D match, TRBD1 (6 bases). Source material: peripheral blood. The CDR3 loop is CASSLGVTGRWSEQYF. The DNA of the CDR3 is TGCGCCAGCAGCTTGGGAGTGACAGGCCGGTGGTCCGAGCAGTACTTC. The variable domain in full, completed from reference TRBV5-1 and TRBJ2-7, reads KAGVTQTPRYLIKTRGQQVTLSCSPISGHRSVSWYQQTPGQGLQFLFEYFSETQRNKGNFPGRFSGRQFSNSRSEMNVSTLELGDSALYLCASSLGVTGRWSEQYFGPGTRLTVT.